The clone carrying this TCR beta chain has a count of ten or more. Its antigen is undetermined. V gave up 5 bases and J gave up 2 bases, with 12 bases separating them. CDR1 SGHTA and CDR2 FQGNSA come from the germline V gene. The CDR3 covers 14 residues. The data derive from a study of Graves' ophthalmopathy and Graves' hyperthyroidism. Study-level findings and limits: Most thyroid-expanded clonotypes exceeding 0.001 frequency were also found in blood.

Using RNA transcripts, the TCR beta CDR3 regions were amplified. HTBI-primed RT-PCR formed the first round, and a multiplex PCR formed the second. TCRdb passed the multiplex PCR reads through MiXCR, listing each CDR3 protein once. The sample lists 350,000 to 400,000 distinct CDR3 sequences, about 18% seen once, with 1.6% in the top ten. What was sequenced was peripheral blood. The J gene is TRBJ2-5, the V gene TRBV7-2; no clear D gene. The receptor comes from a woman in her late teens or twenties with Graves' ophthalmopathy. The CDR3 DNA sequence: TGTGCCAGCAGCCCCCGACCATCGCAAGAGACCCAGTACTTC. Its translation is CASSPRPSQETQYF.